This entry features one T cell receptor beta chain sequence. The antigen is undetermined. Trimming cost V 2 bases and J 10 bases; bases outside gene matches: 6. Germline V gene sequence: CDR1 SGHTA, CDR2 FQGNSA. The CDR3 sequence is 14 residues long. Clones were sequenced by immunoSEQ multiplex PCR, and TCRdb holds only the in-frame ones, with some missing. The repertoire holds around 180,000 clones, with 80% to 90% as singletons. This specimen belongs to a study of T cell responses to AZD1222 COVID-19 vaccine. Study results and limitations: White British donors predominated, females outnumbered males, and clonal diversity was possibly underestimated.

This chain connects TRBV7-2 to TRBJ2-1, with TRBD2 matching over 9 bases. The source is an adult in good health. Material: peripheral blood, obtained on day 0 of AZD1222 vaccination. The CDR3 spells CASSLFAGGREQFF. CDR3 nucleotides: TGTGCCAGCAGCTTATTCGCGGGGGGGCGCGAGCAGTTCTTC. Full variable domain (rest looked up from reference TRBV7-2 and TRBJ2-1): GAGVSQSPSNKVTEKGKDVELRCDPISGHTALYWYRQSLGQGLEFLIYFQGNSAPDKSGLPSDRFSAERTGGSVSTLTIQRTQQEDSAVYLCASSLFAGGREQFFGPGTRLTVL.